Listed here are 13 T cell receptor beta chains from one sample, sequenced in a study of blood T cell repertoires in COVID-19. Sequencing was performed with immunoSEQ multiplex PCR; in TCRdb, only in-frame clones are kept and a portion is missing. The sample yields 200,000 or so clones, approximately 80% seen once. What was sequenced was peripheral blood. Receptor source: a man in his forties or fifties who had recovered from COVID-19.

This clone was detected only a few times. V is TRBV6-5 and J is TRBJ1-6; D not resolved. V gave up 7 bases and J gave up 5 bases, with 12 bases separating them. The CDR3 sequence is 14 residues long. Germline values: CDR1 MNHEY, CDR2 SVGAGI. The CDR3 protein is CASISLSNNSPLHF. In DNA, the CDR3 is TGTGCCAGCATCTCCCTATCTAATAATTCACCCCTCCACTTT.

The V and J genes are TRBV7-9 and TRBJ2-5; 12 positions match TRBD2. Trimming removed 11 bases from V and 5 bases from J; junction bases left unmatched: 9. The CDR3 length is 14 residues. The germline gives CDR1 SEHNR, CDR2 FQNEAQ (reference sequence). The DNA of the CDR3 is TGTGCCGGGTTGGCTAGCGGGGGGGACGAGACCCAGTACTTC. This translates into CAGLASGGDETQYF.

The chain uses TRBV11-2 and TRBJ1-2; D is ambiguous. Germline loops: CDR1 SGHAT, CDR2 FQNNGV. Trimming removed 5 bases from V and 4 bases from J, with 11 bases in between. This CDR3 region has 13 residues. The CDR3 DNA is TGTGCCAGCAGCCCAGACACGTTCTATGGCTACACCTTC. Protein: CASSPDTFYGYTF. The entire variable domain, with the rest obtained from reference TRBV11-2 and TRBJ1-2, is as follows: EAGVAQSPRYKIIEKRQSVAFWCNPISGHATLYWYQQILGQGPKLLIQFQNNGVVDDSQLPKDRFSAERLKGVDSTLKIQPAKLEDSAVYLCASSPDTFYGYTFGSGTRLTVV.

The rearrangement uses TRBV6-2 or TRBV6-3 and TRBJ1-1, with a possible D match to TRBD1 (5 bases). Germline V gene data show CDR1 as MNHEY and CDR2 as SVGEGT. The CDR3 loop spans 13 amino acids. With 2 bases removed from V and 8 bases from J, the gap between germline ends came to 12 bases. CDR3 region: CASSYVDSFEAFF. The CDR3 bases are TGTGCCAGCAGTTACGTAGACAGCTTCGAAGCTTTCTTT.

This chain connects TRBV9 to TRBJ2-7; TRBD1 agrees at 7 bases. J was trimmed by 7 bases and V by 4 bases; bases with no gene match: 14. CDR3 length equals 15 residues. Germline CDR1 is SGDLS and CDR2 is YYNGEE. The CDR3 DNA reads TGTGCCAGCAGCTTCCGGGACAGCTCTAGATGGGAGCAGTACTTC. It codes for CASSFRDSSRWEQYF.

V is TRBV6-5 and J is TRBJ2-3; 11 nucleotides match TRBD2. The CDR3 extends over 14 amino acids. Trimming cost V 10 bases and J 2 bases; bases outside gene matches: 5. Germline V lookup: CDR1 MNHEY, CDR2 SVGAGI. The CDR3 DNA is TGTGCCACCCATAGCGGGGGGGACACAGATACGCAGTATTTT. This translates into CATHSGGDTDTQYF.

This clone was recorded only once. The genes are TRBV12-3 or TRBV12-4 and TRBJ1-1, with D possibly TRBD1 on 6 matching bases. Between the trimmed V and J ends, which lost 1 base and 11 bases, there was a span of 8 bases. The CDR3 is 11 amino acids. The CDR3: CASSLGQGAFF. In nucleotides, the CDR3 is TGTGCCAGCAGTTTAGGGCAGGGGGCTTTCTTT.

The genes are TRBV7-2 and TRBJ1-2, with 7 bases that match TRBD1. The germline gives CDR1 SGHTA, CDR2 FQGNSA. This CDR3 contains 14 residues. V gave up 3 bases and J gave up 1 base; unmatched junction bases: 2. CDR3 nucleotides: TGTGCCAGCAGCTTTAGGGACAGTAACTATGGCTACACCTTC. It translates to CASSFRDSNYGYTF.

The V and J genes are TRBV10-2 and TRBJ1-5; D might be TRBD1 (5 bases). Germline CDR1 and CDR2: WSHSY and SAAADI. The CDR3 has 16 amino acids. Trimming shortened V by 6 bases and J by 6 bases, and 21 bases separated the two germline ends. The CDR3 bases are TGCGCCAGCAGCGACCTCGGCCCCAGGGTAGGTCAGCCCCAGCATTTT. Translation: CASSDLGPRVGQPQHF.

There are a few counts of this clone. The CDR3 DNA reads TGTGCCAGCAACAGGGAGGGGGACACTGAAGCTTTCTTT. Translated: CASNREGDTEAFF. V usage is TRBV19 and J usage is TRBJ1-1; possibly TRBD1 for D (6 bases). CDR3 length: 13 residues. The germline V gene encodes CDR1 LNHDA and CDR2 SQIVND (reference sequence). V was trimmed by 9 bases and J by 3 bases, leaving 14 bases between them.

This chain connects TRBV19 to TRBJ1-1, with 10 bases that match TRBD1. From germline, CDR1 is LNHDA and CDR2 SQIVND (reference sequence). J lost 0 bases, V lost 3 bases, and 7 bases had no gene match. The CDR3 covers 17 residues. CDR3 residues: CASSIRQGASLNTEAFF. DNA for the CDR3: TGTGCCAGTAGTATCAGACAGGGGGCGTCTTTGAACACTGAAGCTTTCTTT.

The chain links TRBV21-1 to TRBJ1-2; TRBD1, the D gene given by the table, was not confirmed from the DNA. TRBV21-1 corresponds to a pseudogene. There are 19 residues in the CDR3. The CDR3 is CASSNLGPGQGAINYGYTF. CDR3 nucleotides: TGTGCCAGCAGCAACCTTGGGCCGGGACAGGGAGCAATTAACTATGGCTACACCTTC.

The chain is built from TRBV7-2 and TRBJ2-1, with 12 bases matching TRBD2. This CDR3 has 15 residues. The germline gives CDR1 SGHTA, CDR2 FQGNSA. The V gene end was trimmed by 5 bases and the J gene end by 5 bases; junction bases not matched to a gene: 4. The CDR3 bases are TGTGCCAGCAGCCATGGACTAGCGGGAAACAATGAGCAGTTCTTC. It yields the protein CASSHGLAGNNEQFF.